The clone carrying this T cell receptor (beta chain) was detected only once. Methods used by the authors: It was from reference gene primer amplification that nucleated cell counts were estimated. The assay was immunoSEQ multiplex PCR, and TCRdb's table has in-frame clones only and misses some. V, J and clone size reflect that table, while D and trimming were determined from the DNA. The data contain roughly 300,000 clones, 80% to 90% of them seen just once; the ten biggest clones take up roughly 1.6%. The data were obtained in a study of blood T cell repertoires in COVID-19. About the research overall: Researchers got acute and convalescent COVID-19 samples from the United States, Italy and Spain. T cells, B-cell-depleted T cells, or PBMCs supplied cDNA or gDNA.

The sample was peripheral blood. The receptor comes from a woman aged 40 to 50 who had recovered from COVID-19.

Here the CDR3 DNA reads TGTGCCAGCAGCCCAACGACAGGGGGCGGGTACGAGCAGTACTTC. Translating gives CASSPTTGGGYEQYF. The V and J genes are TRBV11-2 and TRBJ2-7; TRBD1 matches 10 bases. The V segment lost 5 bases and the J segment 4 bases; nucleotides outside the gene matches: 8. The CDR3 has 15 amino acids. Germline V gives CDR1 SGHAT, CDR2 FQNNGV.